Presented here are 21 T cell receptor beta chains from one specimen sequenced in a study of blood T cell repertoires in COVID-19. Sequenced by immunoSEQ multiplex PCR; TCRdb stores in-frame clones only, minus some. The table has about 380,000 clones, about 85% seen once. Sequencing was performed on peripheral blood. The receptor source for this set is a woman between 18 and 30 years old with acute or convalescent COVID-19.

The CDR3 DNA reads as TGTGCCAGCAGGGAGGGACAGGGCACTGAAGCTTTCTTT. It codes for CASREGQGTEAFF. The J gene is TRBJ1-1, the V gene TRBV6-5; 9 bases line up with TRBD1. The CDR3 is made up of 13 amino acids. CDR1 is MNHEY, CDR2 SVGAGI, per germline. J lost 4 bases, V lost 6 bases, and 3 bases had no gene match.

J is TRBJ2-3 and V is TRBV5-8, with 7 bases aligning to TRBD2. The junction had 8 bases not matched to a gene; V was cut back by 1 base and J by 6 bases. The V gene's germline CDR1 is SGHTS and CDR2 YDEGEE. The CDR3 is 15 amino acids. Written as DNA, the CDR3 is TGTGCCAGCAGCTTGATGGCGGGAGTAGGGGATACGCAGTATTTT. Residues: CASSLMAGVGDTQYF.

The count of this clone is one. This rearrangement joins TRBV28 to TRBJ2-1; TRBD2 matches at 13 bases. V lost 3 bases, J lost 5 bases, and 10 bases stayed unmatched. CDR1 MDHEN and CDR2 SYDVKM come from the germline V gene. This CDR3 is built from 18 residues. CDR3 sequence reads: CASSLVQLAGGLDNEQFF. Written as DNA, the CDR3 is TGTGCCAGCAGTTTGGTCCAACTAGCGGGAGGGCTCGACAATGAGCAGTTCTTC.

The chain employs TRBV5-1 and TRBJ2-1, with TRBD2 matching 10 bases. Germline V gene sequence: CDR1 SGHRS, CDR2 YFSETQ. The CDR3 extends over 20 amino acids. Trimming took 0 bases from V and 6 from J; bases not matched to a gene: 18. The CDR3 region is CASSLVSGASSGSRRNEQFF. CDR3 nucleotides: TGCGCCAGCAGCTTGGTCTCGGGTGCGTCTAGCGGGAGTCGTCGCAATGAGCAGTTCTTC. Full variable domain (outside the CDR3, taken from reference TRBV5-1 and TRBJ2-1): KAGVTQTPRYLIKTRGQQVTLSCSPISGHRSVSWYQQTPGQGLQFLFEYFSETQRNKGNFPGRFSGRQFSNSRSEMNVSTLELGDSALYLCASSLVSGASSGSRRNEQFFGPGTRLTVL.

The chain couples TRBV5-1 to TRBJ2-2; D is uncertain. Trimming took 2 bases from V and 1 from J, leaving 6 bases between them. CDR1 SGHRS and CDR2 YFSETQ come from the germline V gene. This CDR3 comprises 14 residues. CDR3 loop: CASSFDLNTGELFF. CDR3 nucleotides: TGCGCCAGCAGCTTCGACTTGAACACCGGGGAGCTGTTTTTT. Using reference TRBV5-1 and TRBJ2-2 for the parts outside the CDR3, the full variable domain is KAGVTQTPRYLIKTRGQQVTLSCSPISGHRSVSWYQQTPGQGLQFLFEYFSETQRNKGNFPGRFSGRQFSNSRSEMNVSTLELGDSALYLCASSFDLNTGELFFGEGSRLTVL.

This chain joins TRBV19 and TRBJ2-2; D remains ambiguous. This CDR3 comprises 15 residues. Trimming stripped 1 base from V and 1 base from J, with 7 bases between. Germline-derived CDR1 and CDR2 are LNHDA and SQIVND (reference sequence). The CDR3 nucleotides are TGTGCCAGTAGTATAGTTGGCGGGAACACCGGGGAGCTGTTTTTT. This encodes CASSIVGGNTGELFF. Combining the CDR3 with reference TRBV19 and TRBJ2-2 gives the whole variable domain DGGITQSPKYLFRKEGQNVTLSCEQNLNHDAMYWYRQDPGQGLRLIYYSQIVNDFQKGDIAEGYSVSREKKESFPLTVTSAQKNPTAFYLCASSIVGGNTGELFFGEGSRLTVL.

V gene TRBV12-5 combines with J gene TRBJ2-7, with 7 bases identical to TRBD1. Trimming cost V 7 bases and J 5 bases; bases outside gene matches: 5. The length of the CDR3 is 12 residues. Germline V lookup: CDR1 LGHNT, CDR2 FRNRAP. CDR3 DNA sequence: TGTGCTAGTGCCCCGACAGGGAACGAGCAGTACTTC. Its protein is CASAPTGNEQYF.

The table lists this clone with a count of one. V and J are TRBV2 and TRBJ2-7; D not resolved. The V gene's germline CDR1 is SNHLY and CDR2 FYNNEI. The length of the CDR3 is 14 residues. The ends were cut back, 6 bases at V and 4 bases at J, with 16 bases in the middle. In DNA form, the CDR3 reads TGTGCCAGCAGATTCATCGGCAGGAATTACGAGCAGTACTTC. This sequence encodes CASRFIGRNYEQYF.

The chain uses TRBV24-1 and TRBJ2-7, with D perhaps matching TRBD2 (6 bases). Germline V gene sequence: CDR1 KGHDR, CDR2 SFDVKD. V was pared by 3 bases and J by 3 bases, with 11 bases between. This CDR3 has 14 amino acids. The CDR3 sequence is CATSDPHGGYEQYF. CDR3 DNA: TGTGCCACCAGTGATCCACACGGGGGCTACGAGCAGTACTTC.

This rearrangement joins TRBV7-9 to TRBJ2-5; maybe TRBD2 (6 bases). CDR3 length: 14 residues. Per the germline V gene, CDR1 is SEHNR and CDR2 is FQNEAQ (reference sequence). V lost 5 bases and J 3 bases, leaving 13 bases between the germline ends. For the CDR3, the DNA is TGTGCCAGCAGCCGACCCCGGGAGAAAGAGACCCAGTACTTC. Its protein is CASSRPREKETQYF.

This clone was seen a single time. The J gene is TRBJ1-4, the V gene TRBV19, with D perhaps matching TRBD1 (6 bases). Germline CDR1 LNHDA, CDR2 SQIVND (reference sequence). V lost 7 bases, J lost 7 bases, and 25 bases lay in between. This CDR3 region has 17 residues. CDR3 DNA: TGTGCCAGTACCGGCCTGATATCAGGGGCTCGGAGTGAAAAACTGTTTTTT. As protein: CASTGLISGARSEKLFF.

The chain recombines TRBV6-5 with TRBJ2-7; TRBD1 matches at 7 bases. The CDR3 length is 15 residues. The germline V gene has CDR1 MNHEY and CDR2 SVGAGI. V was clipped by 6 bases and J by 2 bases; unmatched bases: 10. The CDR3 here is CASRREGAIPYEQYF. In DNA, the CDR3 is TGTGCCAGCAGGCGAGAGGGGGCAATACCCTACGAGCAGTACTTC.

The rearrangement uses TRBV5-6 and TRBJ2-1, with 8 bases lining up with TRBD2. Per germline, CDR1 SGHDT and CDR2 YYEEEE. V dropped 4 bases and J dropped 8; count of bases not matched to a gene: 17. This CDR3 has 17 residues. CDR3 protein: CASSGPAHTGGQDEQFF. CDR3 DNA: TGTGCCAGCAGCGGACCTGCTCACACGGGGGGGCAGGATGAGCAGTTCTTC.

The rearrangement joins TRBV29-1 to TRBJ2-1, with 7 bases fitting TRBD1. The ends lost 7 bases at V and 8 bases at J; junction bases unmatched: 8. This CDR3 contains 12 residues. Germline V gives CDR1 SQVTM, CDR2 ANQGSEA. CDR3 sequence (DNA): TGCAGCGGCAAAGGGGGCAACTATGAGCAGTTCTTC. Translation gives CSGKGGNYEQFF.

The chain joins TRBV15 to TRBJ1-5; tentative D call: TRBD1 (5 bases). The CDR3 length is 15 residues. V lost 5 bases, J lost 3 bases, and 14 bases lay in between. The V gene's germline CDR1 is LNHNV and CDR2 YYDKDF (reference sequence). CDR3 DNA: TGTGCCACCAGCGGGACCGGGGGTCACAATCAGCCCCAGCATTTT. Translation: CATSGTGGHNQPQHF.

The chain links TRBV7-8 to TRBJ2-7, with D maybe TRBD1 (5 bases). V was shortened by 2 bases and J by 6 bases, with 11 bases between the two germline ends. The CDR3 length is 13 residues. Germline V gene data show CDR1 as SGHVS and CDR2 as FQNEAQ. CDR3 sequence reads: CASSLSNRGEQYF. Here the CDR3 DNA reads TGTGCCAGCAGCTTATCTAATAGGGGCGAGCAGTACTTC. The full variable domain, its missing parts supplied by reference TRBV7-8 and TRBJ2-7, is GAGVSQSPRYKVAKRGQDVALRCDPISGHVSLFWYQQALGQGPEFLTYFQNEAQLDKSGLPSDRFFAERPEGSVSTLKIQRTQQEDSAVYLCASSLSNRGEQYFGPGTRLTVT.

The genes are TRBV10-3 and TRBJ2-7; 8 positions agree with TRBD2. The V gene end was trimmed by 5 bases and the J gene end by 6 bases; junction bases not matched to a gene: 24. CDR1 ENHRY and CDR2 SYGVKD come from the germline V gene. The CDR3 has 19 residues. DNA for the CDR3: TGTGCCATCAGTACCGGGGGACAAGGGACTAGAACGCCCCAAAGCGAGCAGTACTTC. Amino acid sequence: CAISTGGQGTRTPQSEQYF.

The J gene is TRBJ2-6, the V gene TRBV9; D gene ambiguous. From germline, CDR1 is SGDLS and CDR2 YYNGEE. The length of the CDR3 is 15 residues. With 3 bases removed from V and 8 bases from J, the gap between germline ends came to 15 bases. The CDR3 bases are TGTGCCAGCAGCGCTAGTCGAAACCCTCCCAACGTCCTGACTTTC. This translates into CASSASRNPPNVLTF. Full variable domain (remainder filled in from reference TRBV9 and TRBJ2-6): DSGVTQTPKHLITATGQRVTLRCSPRSGDLSVYWYQQSLDQGLQFLIQYYNGEERAKGNILERFSAQQFPDLHSELNLSSLELGDSALYFCASSASRNPPNVLTFGAGSRLTVL.

The gene calls are TRBV3-1 (or the pseudogene TRBV3-2) and TRBJ2-6; 7 positions agree with TRBD1. The germline gives CDR1 LGHDT, CDR2 YNNKEL (reference sequence). Unmatched junction bases numbered 10, after V lost 6 bases and J lost 2 bases. CDR3 length: 17 residues. CDR3 nucleotides: TGTGCCAGCAGTCAGCAGGGGGTTAGACCTGGGGCCAACGTCCTGACTTTC. It translates to CASSQQGVRPGANVLTF.

DNA for the CDR3: TGCGCCAGCAGCTTCACGGACAGGGGTGGGACTGAAGCTTTCTTT. As protein: CASSFTDRGGTEAFF. The J gene is TRBJ1-1, the V gene TRBV5-1, with 9 bases aligning to TRBD1. CDR1 and CDR2 (germline): SGHRS, YFSETQ. The CDR3 runs to 15 residues. V shed 2 bases, J shed 5 bases, and the junction held 7 bases outside the gene matches.

This clone turned up a few times. The chain uses TRBV3-1 (or the pseudogene TRBV3-2) and TRBJ1-2; 12 bases are shared with TRBD1. The J segment lost 7 bases and the V segment lost 1 base, leaving 4 bases of the junction unmatched. The CDR3 runs to 15 residues. Germline V gene lookup returns CDR1 LGHDT and CDR2 YNNKEL (reference sequence). The CDR3: CASSQGDRGRGGYTF. The CDR3 nucleotides are TGTGCCAGCAGCCAAGGGGACAGGGGGCGCGGTGGCTACACCTTC.